These T cell receptor beta chains were read from a single sample in a study of blood T cells in healthy people across ages. TCRdb re-analysed the 5' RACE reads in MiXCR, keeping a single row per CDR3 protein. Seen here are about 1.8 million distinct CDR3 sequences, about 49% observed once, and the top ten hold approximately 2.1%. Material: blood. These receptors originate from a woman in her thirties or forties in good health. Both conserved end residues are part of each CDR3. D genes are given only for firm matches. Not all rows give a size; the values are once, few, many and, for expanded clones, a class.

v_gene,abundance,j_gene,d_gene,CDR3nt,CDR3aa
TRBV6-2/TRBV6-3,.,TRBJ2-5,TRBD2,TGTGCCAGCAGTTACCGGAGCGGGGGAACGACCCAGTACTTC,CASSYRSGGTTQYF
TRBV14,.,TRBJ1-2,.,TGTGCCAGCAGCTTGGCGACACTATATGGCTACACCTTC,CASSLATLYGYTF
TRBV19,.,TRBJ1-5,TRBD1,TGTGCCAGTAGTACCGCGGACAGGGGACAGCCCCAGCATTTT,CASSTADRGQPQHF
TRBV7-2,few,TRBJ2-7,TRBD2,TGTGCCAGCAGTTTAGGGCTAGCGGGGCTCTACGAGCAGTACTTC,CASSLGLAGLYEQYF
TRBV6-6,.,TRBJ2-5,TRBD2,TGTGCCAGCAGATTAGCGGGGGGGCCGGCGGAGACCCAGTACTTC,CASRLAGGPAETQYF
TRBV20-1,.,TRBJ2-1,TRBD1,TGCAGTGCGGCTCCCGGGACAGGTCCTTATGGGCAGTTCTTC,CSAAPGTGPYGQFF
TRBV18,.,TRBJ2-7,TRBD1,TGTGCCAGCTCACCATCGACAGGGTCCAACGAGCAGTACTTC,CASSPSTGSNEQYF
TRBV6-5,few,TRBJ2-3,.,TGTGCCAGCAGTCGACAGACCCGGTGGGGCACAGATACGCAGTATTTT,CASSRQTRWGTDTQYF
TRBV6-6,.,TRBJ1-2,TRBD1,TGTGCCAGCAGATCTAGACAGGGCCCCGATCCTTATGGCTACACCTTC,CASRSRQGPDPYGYTF
TRBV4-3,.,TRBJ2-7,.,TGCGCCAGCAGCCAAGAATGGACAGAAACCTCCTACGAGCAGTACTTC,CASSQEWTETSYEQYF
TRBV5-1,.,TRBJ1-6,.,TGCGCCAGCAGCAACAATACAGGGAGGAATTCACCCCTCCACTTT,CASSNNTGRNSPLHF
TRBV20-1,.,TRBJ2-3,TRBD2,TGCAGTGCTCTAGGACTAGCGGGATCGCCTAGCACAGATACGCAGTATTTT,CSALGLAGSPSTDTQYF
TRBV6-2/TRBV6-3,few,TRBJ2-6,.,TGTGCCAGCAAAATAGGTAGAACTGGGGCCAACGTCCTGACTTTC,CASKIGRTGANVLTF
TRBV9,.,TRBJ2-7,TRBD2,TGTGCCAGCAGCGCCGGGAGGACTGTAGCCTACGAGCAGTACTTC,CASSAGRTVAYEQYF
TRBV7-3,.,TRBJ2-7,TRBD1,TGTGCCAGCAGCTTGACAGGGGGTGGTGAGAATGAGCAGTACTTC,CASSLTGGGENEQYF
TRBV6-1,few,TRBJ1-2,TRBD1,TGTGCCAGCACTTTGGACAGGGCCCTCTACACCTTC,CASTLDRALYTF
TRBV20-1,.,TRBJ2-5,TRBD2,TGCAGTGCTAGGGCCGGGGGGTTAGGGGAGACCCAGTACTTC,CSARAGGLGETQYF
TRBV20-1,once,TRBJ2-3,TRBD2,TGCAGTGGGGTAGCGGGAAACACAGATACGCAGTATTTT,CSGVAGNTDTQYF
TRBV9,.,TRBJ2-1,.,TGTGCCAGCAGCCCTATATTGGGGCCCCTGGGTGAGCAGTTCTTC,CASSPILGPLGEQFF
TRBV7-2,.,TRBJ2-3,TRBD1,TGTGCCAGCAGCTCAGGCTGGGGGACAGCCACAGATACGCAGTATTTT,CASSSGWGTATDTQYF
TRBV4-2,few,TRBJ2-7,TRBD1,TGTGCCAGCAGGGACCAGGGGGCTGGGGAGCAGTACTTC,CASRDQGAGEQYF
TRBV6-1,.,TRBJ1-2,.,TGTGCCAGCAGTGCCCTTGTCATGGCTAACTTTGGCTACACCTTC,CASSALVMANFGYTF
TRBV7-9,.,TRBJ2-3,TRBD1,TGTGCCAGCAGCTTAGGGACAGGGATCGTTGATACGCAGTATTTT,CASSLGTGIVDTQYF
TRBV2,few,TRBJ2-1,TRBD2,TGTGCCAGCAGTGAAGTCGGGCACATTCCCGCGGGGGGAGATAATGAGCAGTTCTTC,CASSEVGHIPAGGDNEQFF
TRBV12-3/TRBV12-4,once,TRBJ2-5,TRBD2,TGTGCCACCGGGGGGTTCGGGAATGAGCAGTACTTC,CATGGFGNEQYF
TRBV27,.,TRBJ2-7,.,TGTGCCAGCAGTGACCCACCCGGCTACGAGCAGTACTTC,CASSDPPGYEQYF
TRBV11-3,.,TRBJ2-5,.,TGTGCCAGCAGCTTAACACATGGGAATGAGCAGTACTTC,CASSLTHGNEQYF
TRBV27,.,TRBJ1-2,.,TGTGCCAGCGCCGGGCAGAGTGGGCACTATGGCTACACCTTC,CASAGQSGHYGYTF
TRBV28,.,TRBJ2-3,TRBD2,TGTGCCTCGGGACTAGTGGAAGGAGGCACAGATACGCAGTATTTT,CASGLVEGGTDTQYF
TRBV5-1,few,TRBJ2-7,TRBD2,TGCGCCAGCAGCCCCACCCAGGCGGGGGTCTCCTACGAGCAGTACTTC,CASSPTQAGVSYEQYF
TRBV7-9,.,TRBJ2-7,.,TGTGCCAGCAGCCGTGCCGGGTCCAATGAGCAGTACTTC,CASSRAGSNEQYF
TRBV7-9,.,TRBJ2-7,TRBD1,TGTGCCAGCAGCTCGGGACAGGGGGTTAACGAGCAGTACTTC,CASSSGQGVNEQYF
TRBV18,few,TRBJ2-1,.,TGTGCCAGCTCACCCCAGGGATTCTATGAGCAGTTCTTC,CASSPQGFYEQFF
TRBV4-1,.,TRBJ2-5,TRBD2,TGCGCCAGCAGCCAAGTGTCGGTAGCGGGGGGGGAGACCCAGTACTTC,CASSQVSVAGGETQYF
TRBV5-1,.,TRBJ2-3,.,TGCGCCAGCAGCTTGGCCGGGACGGAGGTGGGTACGCAGTGTTTT,CASSLAGTEVGTQCF
TRBV6-5,.,TRBJ1-1,.,TGTGCCAGCGTAAAGGGGGGCAAGAACACTGAAGCTTTCTTT,CASVKGGKNTEAFF
TRBV14,few,TRBJ2-1,TRBD1,TGTGCCAGTAGCCGGACAGGACATTACAATGAGCAGTTCTTC,CASSRTGHYNEQFF
TRBV24-1,.,TRBJ2-1,.,TGTGCCACCAGTTCAGCAGGGTCTGTTAATGAGCAGTTCTTC,CATSSAGSVNEQFF
TRBV6-5,.,TRBJ1-4,.,TGTGCCAGCAGCCTGGTGAATGGAAAACTGTTTTTT,CASSLVNGKLFF
TRBV5-1,.,TRBJ2-7,TRBD2,TGCGCCAGCAGCTTCGGTAGCGGGGGCCCTGGGGAGCAGTACTTC,CASSFGSGGPGEQYF
TRBV27,many,TRBJ2-7,.,TGTGCCAGCAGTCTGTCCGGGACCCCTTACGAGCAGTACTTC,CASSLSGTPYEQYF
TRBV28,.,TRBJ2-1,.,TGTGCCAGCAGTTTAGACGGGTGGTCCTACAATGAGCAGTTCTTC,CASSLDGWSYNEQFF
TRBV9,.,TRBJ2-5,.,TGTGCCAGCAGCCCGTGGGTGGGGGTCCAAGAGACCCAGTACTTC,CASSPWVGVQETQYF
TRBV20-1,.,TRBJ1-6,.,TGCAGTGTCCCGGGGCCAGGGAATTCACCCCCCCACTTT,CSVPGPGNSPPHF
TRBV10-3,few,TRBJ2-3,TRBD2,TGTGCCATCAGTGAAGGACTAGGAGATACGCAGTATTTT,CAISEGLGDTQYF
TRBV6-2/TRBV6-3,.,TRBJ1-6,TRBD1,TGTGCCAGCTGGACAGGGTTTAATTCACCCCTCCACTTT,CASWTGFNSPLHF